Below, 29 T cell receptor beta chains from the same sample are listed, as sequenced in a study of Graves' ophthalmopathy and Graves' hyperthyroidism. Amplification of TCR beta CDR3 regions used RNA transcripts. The library came from an HTBI-primed first-round RT-PCR and a second-round multiplex PCR. TCRdb reanalysed the multiplex PCR reads using MiXCR and keeps one entry per CDR3 protein. Among 560,000 or so distinct CDR3 sequences listed, under 45% were seen once. The sequencing input was peripheral blood or thyroid tissue (not recorded which). These receptors came from an adult man with Graves' hyperthyroidism.

This clonotype was picked up many times. The chain combines TRBV20-1 with TRBJ2-5, with unresolved D. From germline, CDR1 is DFQATT and CDR2 SNEGSKA (reference sequence). The germline V and J ends were trimmed by 0 bases and 0 bases, with 11 bases remaining between them. This CDR3 has 15 amino acids. The CDR3 DNA follows: TGCAGTGCTAGAGAGGACGGACGGTACCAAGAGACCCAGTACTTC. It codes for CSAREDGRYQETQYF.

This clonotype showed up many times. This chain connects TRBV7-9 to TRBJ1-1, with D possibly TRBD1 on 6 matching bases. From germline, CDR1 is SEHNR and CDR2 FQNEAQ (reference sequence). This CDR3 is 13 amino acids long. CDR3 protein: CAKGGALDTEAFF. Written as DNA, the CDR3 is TGTGCGAAAGGGGGGGCGCTGGACACTGAAGCTTTCTTT. The variable domain in full, with the rest retrieved from reference TRBV7-9 and TRBJ1-1, is DTGVSQNPRHKITKRGQNVTFRCDPISEHNRLYWYRQTLGQGPEFLTYFQNEAQLEKSRLLSDRFSAERPKGSFSTLEIQRTEQGDSAMYLCAKGGALDTEAFFGQGTRLTVV.

Comments on this clonotype: One end of the junction varies from germline; a read error may be responsible. The rearrangement joins TRBV5-1 to TRBJ1-2, with no clear D. The CDR3 covers 14 residues. Germline CDR1 SGHRS, CDR2 YFSETQ. The CDR3 DNA sequence: TGTGCCAGCAGCCTGTCAATCTCTAACTATAGCTACACCTTC. It codes for CASSLSISNYSYTF.

The V gene is TRBV9, the J gene TRBJ1-1, with 7 bases identical to TRBD1. This CDR3 region has 15 residues. Unmatched junction bases numbered 13, after V lost 8 bases and J lost 3 bases. CDR1 SGDLS and CDR2 YYNGEE come from the germline V gene. Here the CDR3 reads CASGETQGGDTEAFF. The DNA for the CDR3 is TGTGCCAGTGGTGAGACCCAGGGGGGGGACACTGAAGCTTTCTTT.

The table lists this clonotype with many counts. The chain recombines TRBV6-1 with TRBJ1-1; possibly TRBD1 for D (5 bases). The germline V gene encodes CDR1 MNHNS and CDR2 SASEGT. The CDR3 totals 14 residues. The V and J ends lost 3 bases and 4 bases respectively, with 12 bases between them. CDR3 DNA: TGTGCCAGCAGTGAGGTTAGGGGCGTCACTGAAGCTTTCTTT. The encoded protein is CASSEVRGVTEAFF.

V and J are TRBV2 and TRBJ1-1, with 7 bases aligning to TRBD1. Germline V CDR1 and CDR2: SNHLY, FYNNEI. The J segment lost 7 bases and the V segment lost 8 bases, leaving 16 bases of the junction unmatched. This CDR3 region has 15 residues. The CDR3 region is CASFTKPGQTNEAFF. In DNA, the CDR3 is TGTGCCAGCTTCACCAAACCGGGACAGACAAATGAAGCTTTCTTT.

This chain joins TRBV7-6 and TRBJ2-7; D may correspond to TRBD1 or TRBD2 (6 bases each). TRBJ2-1 explains the end of the DNA better; the J call may be wrong. This CDR3 is 16 amino acids long. Germline lookup yields CDR1 SGHVS and CDR2 FNYEAQ. The CDR3 DNA follows: TGTGCCAGCAGCTTAGTGGAGGGACATCTATACAATGAGCAGTTCTTC. This encodes CASSLVEGHLYNEQFF.

This clonotype was observed many times. This sequence joins TRBV5-6 and TRBJ1-6, with a possible D match to TRBD1 (6 bases). This CDR3 has 15 amino acids. Germline CDR1 is SGHDT and CDR2 is YYEEEE. V lost 0 bases and J 10 bases, leaving 14 bases between the germline ends. The CDR3 bases are TGTGCCAGCAGCTTGGGGGCAGGGGTAGGGTCACCCCTCCACTTT. Translated, it gives CASSLGAGVGSPLHF.

This clonotype was observed many times. The chain combines TRBV12-3 or TRBV12-4 with TRBJ1-2; TRBD1 agrees at 7 bases. V dropped 4 bases and J dropped 7; count of bases not matched to a gene: 12. This CDR3 region has 15 residues. The CDR3 bases are TGTGCCAGCAGTTCGGTCGGGACAGCAGGCTCTGGCTACACCTTC. Translating gives CASSSVGTAGSGYTF.

The table lists this clonotype with many counts. This chain connects TRBV9 to TRBJ2-2; unclear D gene. Germline assignment: CDR1 SGDLS and CDR2 YYNGEE. This CDR3 spans 13 amino acids. V gave up 3 bases and J gave up 4 bases, with 7 bases separating them. This CDR3 is CASSADITGELFF. For the CDR3, the DNA is TGTGCCAGCAGCGCCGACATCACCGGGGAGCTGTTTTTT. Supplemented by reference TRBV9 and TRBJ2-2, the full variable domain reads DSGVTQTPKHLITATGQRVTLRCSPRSGDLSVYWYQQSLDQGLQFLIQYYNGEERAKGNILERFSAQQFPDLHSELNLSSLELGDSALYFCASSADITGELFFGEGSRLTVL.

The CDR3 DNA follows: TGCGCCAGCAGCTTGGGGTACACAGATACGCAGTATTTT. It specifies CASSLGYTDTQYF. The J gene is TRBJ2-3, the V gene TRBV5-1; D is uncertain. Trimming stripped 0 bases from V and 2 bases from J, with 4 bases between. In germline, CDR1 is SGHRS, CDR2 YFSETQ. The CDR3 is made up of 13 amino acids.

In this sample, this clonotype turned up many times. The V gene is TRBV5-1, the J gene TRBJ2-7, with unresolved D. With 7 bases removed from V and 2 bases from J, the gap between germline ends came to 16 bases. Germline CDR1 and CDR2: SGHRS and YFSETQ. CDR3 length: 14 residues. The chain's CDR3 is CASGSGSAAYEQYF. The CDR3 bases are TGCGCCAGCGGCAGTGGGTCTGCGGCCTACGAGCAGTACTTC.

This clonotype was detected a few times. The gene calls are TRBV24-1 and TRBJ2-1, with D perhaps matching TRBD1 (6 bases). Germline assignment: CDR1 KGHDR and CDR2 SFDVKD. Trimming removed 4 bases at V and 7 bases at J, with 7 bases between. The CDR3 covers 12 residues. CDR3 DNA sequence: TGTGCCACCAGTGAGCAGGGGAATGAGCAGTTCTTC. Protein product: CATSEQGNEQFF.

This clonotype was detected only once. The V call is TRBV12-3 or TRBV12-4, the J call TRBJ2-5; D may be TRBD1 (6 bases). The CDR3 loop spans 14 amino acids. V was pared by 7 bases and J by 7 bases, with 19 bases between. CDR3 DNA sequence: TGTGCCAGCACCCCACAGGGTTTGGGGATGACCCAGTACTTC. Translation gives CASTPQGLGMTQYF.

The rearrangement links TRBV7-8 to TRBJ2-6; no clear D. Trimming removed 5 bases at V and 14 bases at J, with 4 bases between. In germline, CDR1 is SGHVS, CDR2 FQNEAQ. The CDR3 is 9 residues long. Here the CDR3 reads CASSRLLTF. Written as DNA, the CDR3 is TGTGCCAGCAGCCGGCTCCTGACTTTC.

In its sample, this clonotype was seen many times. This chain joins TRBV19 and TRBJ1-1; D is ambiguous. The CDR3 loop spans 13 amino acids. V was shortened by 7 bases and J by 1 base, with 10 bases between the two germline ends. Germline CDR1 reads LNHDA; CDR2 reads SQIVND (reference sequence). CDR3 amino acids: CASKSEENTEAFF. Written as DNA, the CDR3 is TGTGCCAGTAAGTCGGAGGAGAACACTGAAGCTTTCTTT.

The J gene is TRBJ2-2, the V gene TRBV7-2; possible D gene TRBD1, 6 bases. CDR3 size: 17 residues. The V gene lost 5 bases and the J gene lost 0 bases, with 16 bases spanning the gap. Germline V gene lookup returns CDR1 SGHTA and CDR2 FQGNSA. CDR3 residues: CASSQDPGHSNTGELFF. DNA of the CDR3: TGTGCCAGCAGCCAAGATCCGGGACATTCGAACACCGGGGAGCTGTTTTTT.

V gene TRBV20-1 combines with J gene TRBJ2-7; a weak D match, TRBD2 (6 bases). V lost 3 bases to trimming and J lost 7 bases, with 13 bases between them. This CDR3 is built from 12 residues. CDR1 DFQATT and CDR2 SNEGSKA come from the germline V gene (reference sequence). CDR3 residues: CSARGGSLEQYF. Here the CDR3 DNA reads TGCAGTGCTAGGGGGGGATCCTTGGAGCAGTACTTC.

This clonotype appeared once. The rearrangement uses TRBV29-1 and TRBJ2-5; 15 bases align to TRBD2. CDR3 length equals 15 residues. Trimming removed 5 bases from V and 1 base from J; junction bases left unmatched: 2. Germline values: CDR1 SQVTM, CDR2 ANQGSEA. CDR3 sequence reads: CSVWTSGGAQETQYF. In DNA form, the CDR3 reads TGCAGCGTTTGGACTAGCGGGGGGGCCCAAGAGACCCAGTACTTC.

This clonotype has ten or more counts. The rearrangement links TRBV5-8 to TRBJ1-2; 9 positions agree with TRBD1. V lost 1 base to trimming and J lost 6 bases; unmatched junction nucleotides: 4. Germline values: CDR1 SGHTS, CDR2 YDEGEE. CDR3 size: 14 residues. The CDR3: CASSLTGGENGYTF. The CDR3 nucleotides are TGTGCCAGCAGCTTGACAGGGGGCGAAAATGGCTACACCTTC.

This clonotype was seen repeatedly, ten times or more. The V and J genes are TRBV6-1 and TRBJ2-2; 12 bases align to TRBD2. CDR1 and CDR2 (germline): MNHNS, SASEGT. The CDR3 runs to 15 residues. Trimming took 4 bases from V and 5 from J; bases not matched to a gene: 2. CDR3 sequence reads: CASSVGTSGTGELFF. As DNA, the CDR3 is TGTGCCAGCAGTGTAGGGACTAGCGGGACCGGGGAGCTGTTTTTT.

The chain employs TRBV10-3 and TRBJ2-1, with unresolved D. Per germline, CDR1 ENHRY and CDR2 SYGVKD. Trimming removed 0 bases at V and 9 bases at J, with 6 bases between. The CDR3 sequence is 12 residues long. The CDR3 protein is CAISESLGEQFF. The CDR3 DNA follows: TGTGCCATCAGTGAGTCTTTAGGTGAGCAGTTCTTC.

In the case of this clonotype: At one of its ends the junction is not consistent with the germline gene, which may arise from a read error. The chain employs TRBV15 and TRBJ2-7; D is unresolved. The DNA end is more similar to TRBJ2-1, so the J call may be wrong. Germline V gives CDR1 LNHNV, CDR2 YYDKDF (reference sequence). This CDR3 spans 14 amino acids. Here the CDR3 reads CAISTPWIHNEQFF. The DNA for the CDR3 is TGTGCCATCAGCACCCCATGGATCCACAATGAGCAGTTCTTC.

This clonotype was observed many times. The chain links TRBV2 to TRBJ1-4, with TRBD1 matching over 7 bases. Germline values: CDR1 SNHLY, CDR2 FYNNEI. This CDR3 region has 14 residues. After removal of 6 bases from V and 7 bases from J, the junction contained 8 bases not matched to a gene. The CDR3 DNA reads as TGTGCCAGCAGCCGACAGGGAGGGGGTGAAAAACTGTTTTTT. Protein product: CASSRQGGGEKLFF. The full variable domain, with the rest looked up from reference TRBV2 and TRBJ1-4, is EPEVTQTPSHQVTQMGQEVILRCVPISNHLYFYWYRQILGQKVEFLVSFYNNEISEKSEIFDDQFSVERPDGSNFTLKIRSTKLEDSAMYFCASSRQGGGEKLFFGSGTQLSVL.

About this clonotype itself: Sequence at one end of the junction differs from germline and may be a read error. This chain joins TRBV19 and TRBJ1-1; 9 positions match TRBD1. Germline-derived CDR1 and CDR2 are LNHDA and SQIVND (reference sequence). The CDR3 spans 14 residues. CDR3 sequence: CASSIGTGNTEASF. For the CDR3, the DNA is TGTGCCAGTAGTATTGGGACAGGGAACACTGAAGCTTCCTTT.

This chain links TRBV5-1 with TRBJ2-7; D is possibly TRBD1 (6 bases). Between the trimmed V and J ends, which lost 4 bases and 1 base, there was a span of 18 bases. The germline gives CDR1 SGHRS, CDR2 YFSETQ. The CDR3 spans 16 residues. CDR3 region: CASSHEQGIGSYEQYF. The CDR3 region has the DNA TGCGCCAGCAGCCACGAACAGGGTATTGGATCCTACGAGCAGTACTTC.

This clonotype was found many times. The chain recombines TRBV19 with TRBJ1-1, with unresolved D. V lost 1 base and J 11 bases, leaving 17 bases between the germline ends. CDR1 is LNHDA, CDR2 SQIVND, per germline (reference sequence). There are 14 residues in the CDR3. CDR3 nucleotide sequence: TGTGCCAGTAGTATAGCCCAGACTGCATTGCCGGCTTTCTTT. Amino acid sequence: CASSIAQTALPAFF.

The CDR3 region has the DNA TGCAGTTATGATGTCCGCCTGGGACAGGGATTAATGGAGCAGTACTTC. Translating gives CSYDVRLGQGLMEQYF. This chain joins TRBV29-1 and TRBJ2-7, with 9 bases fitting TRBD1. The V gene's germline CDR1 is SQVTM and CDR2 ANQGSEA. The CDR3 has 16 amino acids.

This clonotype was detected many times. The gene calls are TRBV25-1 and TRBJ2-7; D might be TRBD2 (5 bases). Trimming took 5 bases from V and 8 from J, leaving 16 bases between them. Germline V gene data show CDR1 as MGHDK and CDR2 as SYGVNS. The CDR3 length is 13 residues. In nucleotides, the CDR3 is TGTGCCAGCAGTTGGTCTAGCCTACACAAGCAGTACTTC. Encoded protein: CASSWSSLHKQYF.